The TCR beta chain described here comes from a study of T-cell reconstitution after alpha-beta-depleted transplantation in children. Trimming removed 8 bases from V and 4 bases from J, with 14 bases in between. CDR1 LNHDA and CDR2 SQIVND come from the germline V gene (reference sequence). This CDR3 contains 14 residues. The TCRbeta library incorporated unique molecular identifiers. TCRdb fed the PCR reads into MiXCR, producing one record per CDR3 protein. The data contain approximately 83,000 distinct CDR3 sequences, 12% of them seen just once; the ten biggest clones take up roughly 14%. This receptor was identified in a human donor who donated a stem cell graft to a child with inherited bone marrow failure. The specimen was PBMCs from the stem cell graft donor, collected from the stem cell graft. The chain has TRBV19 and TRBJ2-2; D is undetermined. The CDR3 spells CASAGPSSTGELFF. CDR3 in DNA: TGTGCCAGTGCAGGACCCTCGAGCACCGGGGAGCTGTTTTTT. Using reference TRBV19 and TRBJ2-2 for the parts outside the CDR3, the full variable domain is DGGITQSPKYLFRKEGQNVTLSCEQNLNHDAMYWYRQDPGQGLRLIYYSQIVNDFQKGDIAEGYSVSREKKESFPLTVTSAQKNPTAFYLCASAGPSSTGELFFGEGSRLTVL.